The subject of this entry is one T cell receptor (beta chain). The antigen remains undetermined. For TCR beta, cDNA was produced by 5'RACE template switching with UMIs. TCRdb reprocessed the 5' RACE reads, with one entry per CDR3 protein and no DNA. Its clone listing holds a few hundred thousand distinct CDR3 sequences. There are 14 residues in the CDR3. CDR1 SGHRS and CDR2 YFSETQ come from the germline V gene. These data come from a study of T cells expressing NK-cell markers. Study details: The eight sequenced donors comprised seven who were HCMV-seropositive and one who was seronegative.

Overall study results and limits: Similarly, these clonotypes led the CD3+CD56-NKG2C+ fraction as well in four donors. The study found dominant NKG2C+ clonotypes at roughly 1.0-8% of CD8+ T cells in about six donors.

The J gene is TRBJ1-2, the V gene TRBV5-1; the TCRdb call, TRBD1, lacks DNA for checking. The specimen sequenced was blood T cells: a sorted CD56 or NKG2C T cell subset, CD4+ or CD8+ T cells, or bulk PBMC T cells (not recorded which). The TCR sequence derives from a man aged 18-70 years in good health. The CDR3 sequence: CASSIIQGAGGYTF.